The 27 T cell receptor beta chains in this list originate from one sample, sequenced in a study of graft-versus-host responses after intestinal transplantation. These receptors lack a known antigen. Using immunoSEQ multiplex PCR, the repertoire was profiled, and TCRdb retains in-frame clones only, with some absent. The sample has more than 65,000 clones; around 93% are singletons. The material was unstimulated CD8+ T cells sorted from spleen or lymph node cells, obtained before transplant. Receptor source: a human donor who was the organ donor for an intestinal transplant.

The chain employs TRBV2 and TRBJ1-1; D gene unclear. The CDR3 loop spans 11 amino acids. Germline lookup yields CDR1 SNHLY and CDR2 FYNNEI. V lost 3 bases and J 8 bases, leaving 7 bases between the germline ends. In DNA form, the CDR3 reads TGTGCCAGCAGTGAGTCTGACGAAGCTTTCTTT. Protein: CASSESDEAFF.

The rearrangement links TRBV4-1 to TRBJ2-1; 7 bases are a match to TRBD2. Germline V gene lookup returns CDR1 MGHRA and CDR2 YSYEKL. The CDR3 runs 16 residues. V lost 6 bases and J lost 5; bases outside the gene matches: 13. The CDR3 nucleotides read TGCGCCAGCAGTTCCAAGATACTAGCGCTGAACAATGAGCAGTTCTTC. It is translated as CASSSKILALNNEQFF.

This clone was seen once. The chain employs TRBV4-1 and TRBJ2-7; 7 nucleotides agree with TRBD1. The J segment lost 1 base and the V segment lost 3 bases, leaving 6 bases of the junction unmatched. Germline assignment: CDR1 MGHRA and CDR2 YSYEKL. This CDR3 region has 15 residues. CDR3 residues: CASSHHPTGSYEQYF. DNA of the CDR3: TGCGCCAGCAGCCACCACCCGACAGGGTCCTACGAGCAGTACTTC.

CDR3 in DNA: TGTGCCAGCAGTTACTCGAGCGGTGTATCGACTGAAGCTTTCTTT. Translated, it gives CASSYSSGVSTEAFF. The J gene is TRBJ1-1, the V gene TRBV6-5; no reliable D call. This CDR3 contains 15 residues. V lost 0 bases to trimming and J lost 5 bases, with 13 bases between them. Germline CDR1 MNHEY, CDR2 SVGAGI.

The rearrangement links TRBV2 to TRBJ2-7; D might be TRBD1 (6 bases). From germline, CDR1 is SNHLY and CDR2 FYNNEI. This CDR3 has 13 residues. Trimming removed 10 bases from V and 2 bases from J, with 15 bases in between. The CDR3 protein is CANFGQSTYEQYF. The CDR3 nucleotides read TGTGCCAACTTCGGACAGTCCACCTACGAGCAGTACTTC.

The CDR3 DNA follows: TGTGCCAGCAGCTTGGGTCAGACTGAAGCTTTCTTT. Translation gives CASSLGQTEAFF. The chain uses TRBV5-5 and TRBJ1-1; no clear D gene. V lost 0 bases, J lost 5 bases, and 5 bases lay in between. This CDR3 is built from 12 residues. Germline V gene lookup returns CDR1 SGHKS and CDR2 YYEKEE (reference sequence).

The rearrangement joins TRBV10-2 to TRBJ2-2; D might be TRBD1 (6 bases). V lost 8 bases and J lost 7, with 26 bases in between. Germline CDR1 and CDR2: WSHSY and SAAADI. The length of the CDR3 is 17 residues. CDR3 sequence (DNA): TGCGCCAGCGGAGTCGGGATTTTCGAGGGGGACGGCGGGGAGCTGTTTTTT. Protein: CASGVGIFEGDGGELFF.

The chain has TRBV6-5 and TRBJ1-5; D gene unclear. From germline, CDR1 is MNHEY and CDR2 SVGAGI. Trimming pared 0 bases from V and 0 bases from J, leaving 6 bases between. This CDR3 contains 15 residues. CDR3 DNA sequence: TGTGCCAGCAGTTACTCGCCGGGTAGCAATCAGCCCCAGCATTTT. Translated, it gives CASSYSPGSNQPQHF.

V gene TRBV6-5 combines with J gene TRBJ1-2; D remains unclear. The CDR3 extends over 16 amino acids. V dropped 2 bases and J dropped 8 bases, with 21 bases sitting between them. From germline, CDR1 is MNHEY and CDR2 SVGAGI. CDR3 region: CASSYLVPEGLRGYTF. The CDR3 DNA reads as TGTGCCAGCAGTTACCTTGTTCCGGAGGGATTGCGAGGCTACACCTTC.

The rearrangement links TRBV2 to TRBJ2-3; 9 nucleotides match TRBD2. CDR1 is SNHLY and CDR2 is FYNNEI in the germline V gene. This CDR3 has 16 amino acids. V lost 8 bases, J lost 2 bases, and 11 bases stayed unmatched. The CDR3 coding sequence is TGTGCCAGCGGCTTTTGGCGGGAGGGAATCACAGATACGCAGTATTTT. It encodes CASGFWREGITDTQYF.

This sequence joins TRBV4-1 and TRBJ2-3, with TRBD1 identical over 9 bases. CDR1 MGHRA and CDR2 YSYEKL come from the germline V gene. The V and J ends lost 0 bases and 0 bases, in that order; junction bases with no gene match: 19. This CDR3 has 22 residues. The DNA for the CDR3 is TGCGCCAGCAGCCAAGACGTGGGGACCGACAGGGGGTCTGATGGAAGCACAGATACGCAGTATTTT. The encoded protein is CASSQDVGTDRGSDGSTDTQYF.

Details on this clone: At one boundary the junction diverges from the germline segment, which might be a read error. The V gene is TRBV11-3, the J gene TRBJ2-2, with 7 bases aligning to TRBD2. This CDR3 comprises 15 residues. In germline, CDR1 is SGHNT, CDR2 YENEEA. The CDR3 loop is CASSLGGGYTEELFF. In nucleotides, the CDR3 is TGTGCCAGCAGCTTAGGCGGGGGTTACACCGAGGAGCTGTTTTTT.

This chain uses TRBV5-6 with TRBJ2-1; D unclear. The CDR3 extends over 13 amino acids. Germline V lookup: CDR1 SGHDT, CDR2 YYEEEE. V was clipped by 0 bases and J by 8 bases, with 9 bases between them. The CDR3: CASSLGNPHEQFF. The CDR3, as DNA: TGTGCCAGCAGCTTGGGCAACCCCCATGAGCAGTTCTTC. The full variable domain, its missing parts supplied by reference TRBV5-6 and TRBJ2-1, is DAGVTQSPTHLIKTRGQQVTLRCSPKSGHDTVSWYQQALGQGPQFIFQYYEEEERQRGNFPDRFSGHQFPNYSSELNVNALLLGDSALYLCASSLGNPHEQFFGPGTRLTVL.

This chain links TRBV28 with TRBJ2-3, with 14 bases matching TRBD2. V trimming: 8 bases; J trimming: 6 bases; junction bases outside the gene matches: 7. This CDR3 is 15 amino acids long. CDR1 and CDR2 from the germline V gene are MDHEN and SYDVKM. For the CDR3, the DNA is TGTGCCAGCGGTGGGGGACTAGCGGGAGATGATACGCAGTATTTT. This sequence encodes CASGGGLAGDDTQYF.

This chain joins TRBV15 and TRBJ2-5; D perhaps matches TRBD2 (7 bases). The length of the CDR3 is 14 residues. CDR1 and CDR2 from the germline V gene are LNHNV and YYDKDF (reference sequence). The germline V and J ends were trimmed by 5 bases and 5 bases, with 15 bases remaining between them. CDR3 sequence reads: CATSPAGAWETQYF. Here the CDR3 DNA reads TGTGCCACCAGCCCCGCGGGGGCATGGGAGACCCAGTACTTC.

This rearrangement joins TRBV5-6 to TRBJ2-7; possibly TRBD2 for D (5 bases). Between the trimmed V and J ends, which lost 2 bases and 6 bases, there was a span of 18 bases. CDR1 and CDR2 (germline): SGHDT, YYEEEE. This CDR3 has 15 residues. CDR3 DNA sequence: TGTGCCAGCAGCTTAGCGGAGTCAGGAAAGGCCGAGCAGTACTTC. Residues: CASSLAESGKAEQYF.

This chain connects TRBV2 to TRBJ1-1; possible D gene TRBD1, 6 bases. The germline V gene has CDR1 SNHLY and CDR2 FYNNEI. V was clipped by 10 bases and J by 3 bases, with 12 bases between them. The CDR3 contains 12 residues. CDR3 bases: TGTGCCACGTTAGCAGGGGACACTGAAGCTTTCTTT. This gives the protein CATLAGDTEAFF.

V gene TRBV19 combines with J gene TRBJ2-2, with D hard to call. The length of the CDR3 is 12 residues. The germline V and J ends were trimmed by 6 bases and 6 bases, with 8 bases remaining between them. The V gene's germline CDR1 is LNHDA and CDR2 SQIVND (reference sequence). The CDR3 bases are TGTGCCAGTAGAAAATACGCCGGGGAGCTGTTTTTT. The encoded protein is CASRKYAGELFF.

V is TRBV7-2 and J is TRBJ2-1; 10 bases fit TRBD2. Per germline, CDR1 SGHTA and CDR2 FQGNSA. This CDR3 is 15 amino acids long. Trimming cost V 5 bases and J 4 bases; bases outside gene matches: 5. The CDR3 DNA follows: TGTGCCAGCAGCGAGACTAGCGGGCAATACAATGAGCAGTTCTTC. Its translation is CASSETSGQYNEQFF.

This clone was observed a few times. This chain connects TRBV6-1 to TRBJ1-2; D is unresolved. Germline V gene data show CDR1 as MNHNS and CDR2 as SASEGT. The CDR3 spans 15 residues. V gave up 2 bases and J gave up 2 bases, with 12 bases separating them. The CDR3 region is CASSERHALNYGYTF. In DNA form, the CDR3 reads TGTGCCAGCAGTGAAAGGCACGCACTGAACTATGGCTACACCTTC.

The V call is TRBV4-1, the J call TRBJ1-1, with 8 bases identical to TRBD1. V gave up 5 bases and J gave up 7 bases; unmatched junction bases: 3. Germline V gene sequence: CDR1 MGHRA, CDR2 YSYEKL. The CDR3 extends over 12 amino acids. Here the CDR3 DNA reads TGCGCCAGCAGCGGAGGGACAGGTGAAGCTTTCTTT. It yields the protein CASSGGTGEAFF.

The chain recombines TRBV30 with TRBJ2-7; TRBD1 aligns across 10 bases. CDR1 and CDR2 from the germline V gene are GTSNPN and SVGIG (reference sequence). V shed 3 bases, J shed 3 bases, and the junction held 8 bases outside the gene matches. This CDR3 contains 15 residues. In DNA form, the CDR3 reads TGTGCCTGGAGAGCTCGGGACAGGGGCTTCTACGAGCAGTACTTC. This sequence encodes CAWRARDRGFYEQYF.

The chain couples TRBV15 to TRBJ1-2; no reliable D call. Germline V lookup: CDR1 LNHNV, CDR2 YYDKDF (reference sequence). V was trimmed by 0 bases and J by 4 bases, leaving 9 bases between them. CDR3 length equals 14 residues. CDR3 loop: CATSRDGSGYGYTF. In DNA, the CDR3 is TGTGCCACCAGCAGAGATGGATCGGGCTATGGCTACACCTTC.

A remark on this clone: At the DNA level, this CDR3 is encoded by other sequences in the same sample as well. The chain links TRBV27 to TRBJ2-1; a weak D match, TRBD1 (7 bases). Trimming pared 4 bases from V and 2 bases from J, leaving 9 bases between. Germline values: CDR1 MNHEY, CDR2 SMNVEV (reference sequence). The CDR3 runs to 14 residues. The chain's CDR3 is CASSSRGAYNEQFF. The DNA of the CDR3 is TGTGCCAGCAGTTCCAGGGGGGCCTACAATGAGCAGTTCTTC.

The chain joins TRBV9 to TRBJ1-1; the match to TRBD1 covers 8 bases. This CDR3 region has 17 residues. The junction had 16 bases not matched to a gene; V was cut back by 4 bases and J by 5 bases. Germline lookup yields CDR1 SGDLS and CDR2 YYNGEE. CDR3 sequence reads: CASSNPGGTGGGTEAFF. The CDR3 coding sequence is TGTGCCAGCAGCAACCCCGGGGGCACAGGGGGTGGTACTGAAGCTTTCTTT.

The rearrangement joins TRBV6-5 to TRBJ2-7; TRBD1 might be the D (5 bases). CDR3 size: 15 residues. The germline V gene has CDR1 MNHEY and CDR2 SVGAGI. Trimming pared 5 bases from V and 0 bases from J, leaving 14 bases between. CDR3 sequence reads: CASSTGHTSSYEQYF. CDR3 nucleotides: TGTGCCAGCAGTACAGGACATACGAGCTCCTACGAGCAGTACTTC.

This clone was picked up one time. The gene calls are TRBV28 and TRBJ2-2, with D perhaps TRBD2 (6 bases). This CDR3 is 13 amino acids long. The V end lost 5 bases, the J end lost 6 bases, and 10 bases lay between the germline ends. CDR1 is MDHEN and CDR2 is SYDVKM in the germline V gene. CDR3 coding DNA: TGTGCCAGCAGTCCGCGGGGCGCCGGGGAGCTGTTTTTT. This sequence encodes CASSPRGAGELFF.